This T cell receptor beta chain was profiled in a study of regulatory T cells in long-lasting Graves disease. The CDR3 is 14 amino acids. Germline V gene lookup returns CDR1 DFQATT and CDR2 SNEGSKA (reference sequence). Trimming stripped 3 bases from V and 4 bases from J, with 15 bases between. According to the study, TCR beta libraries were built with iRepertoire HTBI primers and CDR3-region Arm-PCR. TCRdb reanalysed the multiplex PCR reads using MiXCR and keeps one entry per CDR3 protein. The sample holds some 450,000 distinct CDR3 sequences, around a quarter seen once. Time point described: persistent/refractory GD, antithyroid drugs over 5 years with positive TRAb. Making the TCR library involved RNA that had been extracted from PBMCs.

The receptor comes from a female donor with Graves disease. The starting material was peripheral blood mononuclear cells (PBMCs), obtained when the disease was refractory, from a patient treated with antithyroid drugs. The genes are TRBV20-1 and TRBJ1-1; D ambiguous. The CDR3 region is CSASLRSSVTEAFF. For the CDR3, the DNA is TGCAGTGCTAGTCTTAGGAGTTCGGTCACTGAAGCTTTCTTT.